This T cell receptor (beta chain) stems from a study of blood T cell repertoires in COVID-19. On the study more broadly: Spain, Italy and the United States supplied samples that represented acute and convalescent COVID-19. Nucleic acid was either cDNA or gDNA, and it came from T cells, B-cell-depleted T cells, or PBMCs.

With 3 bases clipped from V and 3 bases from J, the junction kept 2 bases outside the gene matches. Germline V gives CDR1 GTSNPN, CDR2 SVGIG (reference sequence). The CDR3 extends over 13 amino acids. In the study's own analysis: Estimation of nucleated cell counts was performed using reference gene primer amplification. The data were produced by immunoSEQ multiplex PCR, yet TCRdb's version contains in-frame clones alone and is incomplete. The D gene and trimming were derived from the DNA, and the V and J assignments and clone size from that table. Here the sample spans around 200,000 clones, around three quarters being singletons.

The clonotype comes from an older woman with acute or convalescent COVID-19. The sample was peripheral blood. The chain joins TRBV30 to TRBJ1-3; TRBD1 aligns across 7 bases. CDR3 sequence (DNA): TGTGCCTGGAGCTGGACAGGTGGAAACACCATATATTTT. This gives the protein CAWSWTGGNTIYF.